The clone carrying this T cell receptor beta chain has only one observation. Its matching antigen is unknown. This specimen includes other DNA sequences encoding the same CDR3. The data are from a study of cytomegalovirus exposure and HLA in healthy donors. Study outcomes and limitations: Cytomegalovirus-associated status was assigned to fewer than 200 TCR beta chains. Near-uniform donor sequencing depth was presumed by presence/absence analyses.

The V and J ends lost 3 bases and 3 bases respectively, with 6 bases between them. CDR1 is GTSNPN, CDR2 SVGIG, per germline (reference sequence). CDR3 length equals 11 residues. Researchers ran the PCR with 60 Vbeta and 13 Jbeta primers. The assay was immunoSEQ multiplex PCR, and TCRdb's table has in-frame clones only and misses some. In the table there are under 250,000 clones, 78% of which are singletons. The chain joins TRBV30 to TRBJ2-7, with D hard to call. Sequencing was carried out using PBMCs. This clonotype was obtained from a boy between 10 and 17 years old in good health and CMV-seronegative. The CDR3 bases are TGTGCCTGGAGCTCCCGCTACGAGCAGTACTTC. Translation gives CAWSSRYEQYF.